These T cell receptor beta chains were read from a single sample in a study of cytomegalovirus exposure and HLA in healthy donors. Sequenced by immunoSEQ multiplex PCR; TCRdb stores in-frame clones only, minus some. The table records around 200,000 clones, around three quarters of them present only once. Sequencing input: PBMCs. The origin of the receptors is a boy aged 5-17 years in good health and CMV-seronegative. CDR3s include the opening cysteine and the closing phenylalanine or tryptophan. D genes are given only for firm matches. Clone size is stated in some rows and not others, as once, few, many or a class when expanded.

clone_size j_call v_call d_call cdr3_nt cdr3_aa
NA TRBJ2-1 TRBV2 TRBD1 TGTGCCATCCTCCAGGGGGCGGGGAATGAGCAGTTCTTC CAILQGAGNEQFF
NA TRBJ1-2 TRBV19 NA TGTGCCAGTACTGGCAGAAACTATGGCTACACCTTC CASTGRNYGYTF
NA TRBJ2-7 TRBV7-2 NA TGTGCCAGCAGCTTAGGGCGGGCCACCACCGAGCAGTACTTC CASSLGRATTEQYF
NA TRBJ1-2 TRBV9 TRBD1 TGTGCCAGCAGCCTGGGGACAGGGATTTATCGGGGCTACACCTTC CASSLGTGIYRGYTF
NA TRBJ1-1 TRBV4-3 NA TGCGCCAGCAGCCCGGGGGGGGCCACTGAAGCTTTCTTT CASSPGGATEAFF
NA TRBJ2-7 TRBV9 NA TGTGCCAGCAGCGTAGGGGCAGGGGGGTACGAGCAGTACTTC CASSVGAGGYEQYF
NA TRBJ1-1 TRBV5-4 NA TGTGCCAGCAGGACAAGGTTTGACACTGAAGCTTTCTTT CASRTRFDTEAFF
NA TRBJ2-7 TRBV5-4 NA TGTGCCAGCAGCCCCGGGACACTGGCCTACGAGCAGTACTTC CASSPGTLAYEQYF
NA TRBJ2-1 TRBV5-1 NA TGCGCCAGCAGCTTGGGGCAGGGAGGCAATGAGCAGTTCTTC CASSLGQGGNEQFF
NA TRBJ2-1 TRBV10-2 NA TGCGCCAGCAGTGTTGCAGGGAACGTCAATGAGCAGTTCTTC CASSVAGNVNEQFF
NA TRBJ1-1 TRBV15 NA TGTGCCACCAGCAGAGAATTCGGGAACACTGAAGCTTTCTTT CATSREFGNTEAFF
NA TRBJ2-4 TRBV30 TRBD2 TGTGCCTGGAGTGCCCTGGAGGAGCGGGAGAGGGACATTCAGTACTTC CAWSALEERERDIQYF
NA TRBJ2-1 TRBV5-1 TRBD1 TGCGCCAGCAAACCGACAGGGGGCAATGAGCAGTTCTTC CASKPTGGNEQFF
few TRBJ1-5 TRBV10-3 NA TGTGCCATCAGTGAGTATAAGGGGACTTGGCCCCAGCATTTT CAISEYKGTWPQHF
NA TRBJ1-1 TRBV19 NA TGTGCCAGTAGTATAGGGACAGCAATGGGGACTGAAGCTTTCTTT CASSIGTAMGTEAFF
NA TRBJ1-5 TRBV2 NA TGTGCCAGCAGTCGACAGGCGAGTAGCAATCAGCCCCAGCATTTT CASSRQASSNQPQHF
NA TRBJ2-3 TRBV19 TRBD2 TGTGCCAGTAGTTTAGCGGGAGTCGCGGATACGCAGTATTTT CASSLAGVADTQYF
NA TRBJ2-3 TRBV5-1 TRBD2 TGCGCCAGCAGCTTTGGACTAGCGGGAAGTGGAACAGATACGCAGTATTTT CASSFGLAGSGTDTQYF
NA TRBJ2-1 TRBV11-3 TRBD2 TGTGCCAGCAGCTTACAACGGGAGGGCAATGAGCAGTTCTTC CASSLQREGNEQFF
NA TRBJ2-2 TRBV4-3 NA TGCGCCAGCAGCCAAGTAAGGGGTGACACCGGGGAGCTGTTTTTT CASSQVRGDTGELFF
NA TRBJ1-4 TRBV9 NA TGTGCCAGCAGCGTAGACGGACAGAATGAAAAACTGTTTTTT CASSVDGQNEKLFF
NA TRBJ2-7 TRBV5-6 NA TGTGCCAGCAGCTTGCTCTACTCCTACGAGCAGTACTTC CASSLLYSYEQYF
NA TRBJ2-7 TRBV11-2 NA TGTGCCAGCAGCCGCCGTGCAGGTACCCACGAGCAGTACTTC CASSRRAGTHEQYF
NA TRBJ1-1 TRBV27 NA TGTGCCAGCAGTTCCCTCCCCGGGACTGAAGCTTTCTTT CASSSLPGTEAFF
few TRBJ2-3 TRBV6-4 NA TGTGCCAGCAGTGACTCACAGGGGGGGGGCACAGATACGCAGTATTTT CASSDSQGGGTDTQYF
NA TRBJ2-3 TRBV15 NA TGTGCCACCAGCAGAGCCCAGTTTTCTACAGATACGCAGTATTTT CATSRAQFSTDTQYF
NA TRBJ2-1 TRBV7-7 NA TGTGCTAGCAGCTTGGGCACAGACAATGAGCAGTTCTTC CASSLGTDNEQFF
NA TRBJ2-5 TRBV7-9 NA TGTGCCAGCAGCGGTCGACAGGATATGTCTTTAGAGCAGTACTTC CASSGRQDMSLEQYF
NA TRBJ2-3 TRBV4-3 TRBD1 TGCGCCAGCAGCCAAGATAGCGGGACAGGGGTGTTGGTAAGCACAGATACGCAGTATTTT CASSQDSGTGVLVSTDTQYF
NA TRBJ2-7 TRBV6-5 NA TGTGCCAGCGGTAGAACAGGGAGCTCCTACGAGCAGTACTTC CASGRTGSSYEQYF
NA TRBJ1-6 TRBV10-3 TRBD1 TGTGCCACCGGTGAAGGGACAGGGAATTCACCCCTCCACTTT CATGEGTGNSPLHF
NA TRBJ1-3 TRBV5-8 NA TGTGCCAGCAGCTTGGTAGCAGGGGGAAACACCATATATTTT CASSLVAGGNTIYF
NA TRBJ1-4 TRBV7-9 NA TGTGCCAGCAGCTCTGGGCTCAGGGTTAATGAAAAACTGTTTTTT CASSSGLRVNEKLFF
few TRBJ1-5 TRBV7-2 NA TGTGCCAGCAGCTCCCGGTACAGTAGCAATCAGCCCCAGCATTTT CASSSRYSSNQPQHF
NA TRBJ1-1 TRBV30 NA TGTGCCTGGAACAGAGTTAACACTGAAGCTTTCTTT CAWNRVNTEAFF
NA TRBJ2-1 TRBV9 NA TGTGCCAGCAGCGTGACAGGCCCACAAGGTGAGCAGTTCTTC CASSVTGPQGEQFF
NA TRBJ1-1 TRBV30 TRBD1 TGTGCCTGGACGGGACAGGCAAACACTGAAGCTTTCTTT CAWTGQANTEAFF
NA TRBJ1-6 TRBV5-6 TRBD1 TGTGCCAGCAGCCTTTGGGACAGGGTTTGGTCACCCCTCCACTTT CASSLWDRVWSPLHF
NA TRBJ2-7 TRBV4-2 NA TGTGCCAGCAGCCAACGACTCCGACAGAAATTTCCCTACGAGCAGTACTTC CASSQRLRQKFPYEQYF
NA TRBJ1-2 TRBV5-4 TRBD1 TGTGCCAGCAGCTCACAGGGGAACTATGGCTACACCTTC CASSSQGNYGYTF
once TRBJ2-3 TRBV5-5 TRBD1 TGTGCCAGCAGCCGGACAGGGTTGGCGGCAGATACGCAGTATTTT CASSRTGLAADTQYF
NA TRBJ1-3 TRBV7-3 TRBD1 TGTGCCAGCAGCTTAAGTGGACAGGGCGGCAACACCATATATTTT CASSLSGQGGNTIYF
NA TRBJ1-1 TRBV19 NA TGTGCCAGTAAGCTGGGGCTGCGGAACACTGAAGCTTTCTTT CASKLGLRNTEAFF
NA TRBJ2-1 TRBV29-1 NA TGCAGCGTTGGGGGGGGGCCGCTCCTACGCCCCGACTACAATGAGCAGTTCTTC CSVGGGPLLRPDYNEQFF
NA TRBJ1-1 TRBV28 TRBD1 TGTGCCAGCAGTTTCCCTCGACAGGGTGGGACTGAAGCTTTCTTT CASSFPRQGGTEAFF
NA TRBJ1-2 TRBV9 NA TGTGCCAGCAGCGTAGACAGGGCGGATGGCTACACCTTC CASSVDRADGYTF
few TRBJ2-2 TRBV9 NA TGTGCCAGCAGCGTAGCCGGTATGTCCGACACCGGGGAGCTGTTTTTT CASSVAGMSDTGELFF
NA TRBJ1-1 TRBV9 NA TGTGCCAGCAGCGTTGCGACAGGAACGCGAATGAACACTGAAGCTTTCTTT CASSVATGTRMNTEAFF
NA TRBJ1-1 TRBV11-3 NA TGTGCCAGCAGTACAGGGAACACTGAAGCTTTCTTT CASSTGNTEAFF
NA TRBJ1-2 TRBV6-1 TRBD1 TGTGCCAGCAGTACCAGAACAGGGGTCCTGGGCTACACCTTC CASSTRTGVLGYTF
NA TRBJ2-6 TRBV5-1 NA TGCGCCAGCAGCTTGGATGGGGCAGGTCTGCCCTCTGGGGCCAACGTCCTGACTTTC CASSLDGAGLPSGANVLTF
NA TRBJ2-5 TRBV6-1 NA TGTGCCAGCAGTGAAAACCAGGGTAGGGAGACCCAGTACTTC CASSENQGRETQYF
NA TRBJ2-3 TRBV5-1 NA TGCGCCAGCAGCTTCGGGGATACGCAGTATTTT CASSFGDTQYF